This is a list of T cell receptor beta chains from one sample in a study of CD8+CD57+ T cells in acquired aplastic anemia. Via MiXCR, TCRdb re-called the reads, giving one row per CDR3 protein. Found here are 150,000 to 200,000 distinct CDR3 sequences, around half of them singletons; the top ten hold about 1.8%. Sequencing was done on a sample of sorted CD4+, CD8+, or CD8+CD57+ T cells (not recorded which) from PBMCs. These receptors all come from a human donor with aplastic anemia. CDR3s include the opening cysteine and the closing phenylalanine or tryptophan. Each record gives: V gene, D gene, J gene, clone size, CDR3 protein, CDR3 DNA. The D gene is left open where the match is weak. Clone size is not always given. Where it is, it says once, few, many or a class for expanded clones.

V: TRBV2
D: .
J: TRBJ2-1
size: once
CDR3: CASSPQGEQFF
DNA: TGTGCCAGCAGTCCGCAAGGTGAGCAGTTCTTC

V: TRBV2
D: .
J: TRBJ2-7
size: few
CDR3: CASSERGNIHEQYF
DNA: TGTGCCAGCAGTGAAAGGGGTAATATCCACGAGCAGTACTTC

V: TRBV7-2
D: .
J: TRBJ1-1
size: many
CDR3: CASSLYRNTEAFF
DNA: TGTGCCAGCAGCTTATACAGGAACACTGAAGCTTTCTTT

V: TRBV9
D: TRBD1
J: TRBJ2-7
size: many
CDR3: CASSPTGQPYEQYF
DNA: TGTGCCAGCAGCCCGACAGGGCAACCCTACGAGCAGTACTTC

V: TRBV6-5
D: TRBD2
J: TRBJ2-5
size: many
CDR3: CASSPRGSGGRETQYF
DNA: TGTGCCAGCAGTCCCCGGGGTAGCGGGGGGCGGGAGACCCAGTACTTC

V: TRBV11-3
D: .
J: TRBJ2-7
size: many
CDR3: CASSLGQTYEQYF
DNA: TGTGCCAGCAGCCTAGGACAGACCTACGAGCAGTACTTC

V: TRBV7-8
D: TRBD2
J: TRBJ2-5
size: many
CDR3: CASSLRTSGVGETQYF
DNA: TGTGCCAGCAGCCTACGGACTAGCGGGGTGGGAGAGACCCAGTACTTC

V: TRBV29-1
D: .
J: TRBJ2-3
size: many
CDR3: CSVEDLRGSQTDTQYF
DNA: TGCAGCGTTGAAGATCTCCGAGGCTCGCAGACAGATACGCAGTATTTT

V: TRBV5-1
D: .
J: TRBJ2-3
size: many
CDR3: CASTLGSGTSTDTQYF
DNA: TGCGCCAGTACTTTAGGGAGCGGAACGTCCACAGATACGCAGTATTTT

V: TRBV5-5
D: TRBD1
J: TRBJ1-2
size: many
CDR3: CASSLQGRTYGYTF
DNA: TGTGCCAGCAGCTTACAGGGGCGCACCTATGGCTACACCTTC

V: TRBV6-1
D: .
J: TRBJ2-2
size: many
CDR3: CASTPGPWTNTGELFF
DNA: TGTGCCAGCACCCCCGGCCCCTGGACGAACACCGGGGAGCTGTTTTTT

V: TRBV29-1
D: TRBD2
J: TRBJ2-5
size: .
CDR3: CSVEWALAGHQETQYF
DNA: TGCAGCGTTGAATGGGCGTTAGCGGGGCACCAAGAGACCCAGTACTTC

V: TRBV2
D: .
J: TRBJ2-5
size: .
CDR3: CASSDGPGGQYF
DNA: TGTGCCAGCAGTGACGGCCCCGGGGGTCAGTACTTC

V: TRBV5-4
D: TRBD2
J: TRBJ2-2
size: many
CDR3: CASSRAGTSGISGELFF
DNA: TGTGCCAGCAGCCGGGCGGGGACTAGCGGGATCTCCGGGGAGCTGTTTTTT

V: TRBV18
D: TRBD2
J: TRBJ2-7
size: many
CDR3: CASSPPGTSGGVEQYF
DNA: TGTGCCAGCTCACCCCCGGGAACTAGCGGGGGTGTCGAGCAGTACTTC

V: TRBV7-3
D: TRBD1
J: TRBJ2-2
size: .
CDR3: CTSTGQGSGELFF
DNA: TGTACCAGCACGGGACAGGGGTCCGGGGAGCTGTTTTTT

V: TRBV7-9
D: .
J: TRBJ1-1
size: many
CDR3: CASSPGGALEAFF
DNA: TGTGCCAGCAGCCCGGGGGGAGCGCTTGAAGCTTTCTTT

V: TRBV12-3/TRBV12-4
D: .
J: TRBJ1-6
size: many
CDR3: CASSLLQTNSPLHF
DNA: TGTGCCAGCAGTTTACTACAGACCAATTCACCCCTCCACTTT

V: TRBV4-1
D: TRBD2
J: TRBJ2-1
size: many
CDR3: CASSQVTGRLSYNEQFF
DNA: TGCGCCAGCAGCCAAGTCACCGGGAGGCTCTCCTACAATGAGCAGTTCTTC

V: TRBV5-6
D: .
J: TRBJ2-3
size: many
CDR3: CASSLRDTQYF
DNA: TGTGCCAGCAGCTTGAGAGATACGCAGTATTTT

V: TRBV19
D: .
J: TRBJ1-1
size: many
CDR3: CASIGPTAGDTEAFF
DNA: TGTGCCAGTATTGGCCCCACCGCGGGGGACACTGAAGCTTTCTTT

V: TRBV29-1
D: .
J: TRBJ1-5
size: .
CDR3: CSAPPQPQHF
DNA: TGCAGCGCCCCCCCCCAGCCCCAGCATTTT

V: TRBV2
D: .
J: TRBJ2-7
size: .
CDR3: CASSFFGSYEQYF
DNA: TGTGCCAGCAGTTTCTTCGGCAGCTACGAGCAGTACTTC

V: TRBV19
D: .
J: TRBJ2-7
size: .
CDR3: CASSRSSAVSGPNEQYF
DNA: TGTGCCAGTAGTAGATCCTCAGCAGTCTCGGGTCCGAACGAGCAGTACTTC

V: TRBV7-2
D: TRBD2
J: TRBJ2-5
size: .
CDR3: CASSSPGGPQEAQYF
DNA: TGTGCCAGCAGCTCCCCGGGGGGTCCCCAAGAGGCCCAGTACTTC

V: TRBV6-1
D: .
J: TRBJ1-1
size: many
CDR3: CAGRSGVTVRNTEAFF
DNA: TGTGCCGGACGCTCAGGGGTCACAGTTAGGAACACTGAAGCTTTCTTT

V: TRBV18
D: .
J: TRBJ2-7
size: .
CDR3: CVSSPPGAQLYEQYF
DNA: TGTGTCAGCTCACCACCGGGGGCGCAACTTTACGAGCAGTACTTC

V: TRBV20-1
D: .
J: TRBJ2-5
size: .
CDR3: CSARDGSGETQYF
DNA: TGCAGTGCTAGAGATGGTAGCGGAGAGACCCAGTACTTC

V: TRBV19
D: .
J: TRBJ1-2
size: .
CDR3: CASSIAGGQTYGYTF
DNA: TGTGCCAGTAGTATCGCAGGCGGGCAGACCTATGGCTACACCTTC

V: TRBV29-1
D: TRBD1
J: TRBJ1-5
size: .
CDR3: CSVSLGTGTNQPQHF
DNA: TGCAGCGTCAGTCTCGGGACAGGGACGAATCAGCCCCAGCATTTT

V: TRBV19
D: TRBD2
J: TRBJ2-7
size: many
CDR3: CASSSGGGTYEQYF
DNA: TGTGCCAGTAGTTCGGGGGGAGGGACCTACGAGCAGTACTTC

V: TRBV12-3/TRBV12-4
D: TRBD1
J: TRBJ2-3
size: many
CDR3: CASSFQGARTDTQYF
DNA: TGTGCCAGCAGTTTTCAGGGGGCCCGCACAGATACGCAGTATTTT

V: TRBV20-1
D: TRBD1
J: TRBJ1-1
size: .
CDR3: CSVRQGDTEAFF
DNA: TGCAGTGTTCGACAGGGAGACACTGAAGCTTTCTTT

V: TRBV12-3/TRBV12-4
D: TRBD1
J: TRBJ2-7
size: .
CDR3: CASSDLWQGAEQYF
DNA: TGTGCCAGCAGTGACCTTTGGCAGGGGGCGGAGCAGTACTTC

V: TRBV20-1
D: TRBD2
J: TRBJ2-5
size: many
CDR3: CSASGVASGGQETQYF
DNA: TGCAGTGCTAGCGGGGTGGCTAGCGGGGGCCAAGAGACCCAGTACTTC

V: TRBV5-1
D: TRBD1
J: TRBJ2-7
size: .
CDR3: CASSLRQGATYEQYF
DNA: TGCGCCAGCAGCTTGCGTCAGGGGGCGACCTACGAGCAGTACTTC

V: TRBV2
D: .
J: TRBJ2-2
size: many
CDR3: CASSGGRTGELFF
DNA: TGTGCCAGCAGTGGAGGGAGGACCGGGGAGCTGTTTTTT

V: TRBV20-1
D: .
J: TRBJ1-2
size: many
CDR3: CSASLAAANYGYTF
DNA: TGCAGTGCTAGTCTGGCGGCCGCTAACTATGGCTACACCTTC

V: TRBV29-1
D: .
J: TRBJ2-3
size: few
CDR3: CSADTQYF
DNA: TGCAGCGCCGATACGCAGTATTTT

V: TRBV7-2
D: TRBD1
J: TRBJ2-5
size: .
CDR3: CASSKATGDETQYF
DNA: TGTGCCAGCAGCAAAGCGACAGGGGACGAGACCCAGTACTTC

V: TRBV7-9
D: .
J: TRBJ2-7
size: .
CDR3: CASSHPGARNEQYF
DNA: TGTGCCAGCAGCCACCCGGGGGCGAGAAACGAGCAGTACTTC

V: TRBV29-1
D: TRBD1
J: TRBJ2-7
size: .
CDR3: CSVRTGMEEQYF
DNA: TGCAGCGTACGGACAGGGATGGAGGAGCAGTACTTC

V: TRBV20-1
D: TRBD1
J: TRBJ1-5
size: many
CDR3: CSALPGQGYNQPQHF
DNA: TGCAGTGCTCTACCGGGACAGGGTTACAATCAGCCCCAGCATTTT

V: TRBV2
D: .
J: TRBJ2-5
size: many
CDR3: CASSGSKLESQETQYF
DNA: TGTGCCAGCAGTGGTTCAAAACTAGAGTCCCAAGAGACCCAGTACTTC

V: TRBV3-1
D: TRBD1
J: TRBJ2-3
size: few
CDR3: CASSQEITGADTQYF
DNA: TGTGCCAGCAGCCAAGAGATTACAGGGGCAGATACGCAGTATTTT

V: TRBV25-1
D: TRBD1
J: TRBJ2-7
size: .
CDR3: CASNRGGQGGYEQYF
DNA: TGTGCCAGCAATCGAGGGGGACAGGGGGGGTACGAGCAGTACTTC

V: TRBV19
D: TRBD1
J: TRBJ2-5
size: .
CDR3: CASRGQGIETQYF
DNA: TGTGCCAGTAGGGGACAGGGGATTGAGACCCAGTACTTC

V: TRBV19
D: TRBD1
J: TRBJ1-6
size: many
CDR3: CASSSQDRTNSPLHF
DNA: TGTGCCAGTAGTTCCCAGGACAGGACTAATTCACCCCTCCACTTT

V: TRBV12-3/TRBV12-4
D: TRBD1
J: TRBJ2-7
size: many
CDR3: CASSRVEGGQGASSYEQYF
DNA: TGTGCCAGCAGTAGGGTTGAGGGGGGACAGGGGGCTTCGTCCTACGAGCAGTACTTC